These 5 T cell receptor beta chains share one sample of origin, sequenced in a study of T cells after yellow fever vaccination. TCRdb reprocessed the 5' RACE reads with MiXCR, giving one entry per CDR3 protein. The sample shows 250,000 to 300,000 distinct CDR3 sequences, 7.5% to 9% of them seen only once. The material was CD4+ T cells sorted from PBMCs, obtained 5 days after the yellow fever booster vaccination. The receptors derive from a man aged 18 to 35 who received the YFV17D yellow fever vaccine.

The V call is TRBV5-6, the J call TRBJ2-5, with a weak D call TRBD1 (5 bases). This CDR3 region has 12 residues. V was shortened by 4 bases and J by 5 bases, with 9 bases between the two germline ends. The V gene's germline CDR1 is SGHDT and CDR2 YYEEEE. The CDR3 spells CASSKGRETQYF. DNA of the CDR3: TGTGCCAGCAGCAAGGGGCGGGAGACCCAGTACTTC.

A few counts support this clonotype. The chain combines TRBV21-1 with TRBJ2-5; the table calls TRBD1, which could not be checked here. TRBV21-1 is assigned pseudogene status. The length of the CDR3 is 15 residues. The CDR3 sequence is CASSNKGQLQETQYF. The CDR3, as DNA: TGTGCCAGCAGCAATAAGGGACAGCTACAAGAGACCCAGTACTTC.

The chain carries TRBV5-4 and TRBJ2-5, with 7 bases lining up with TRBD1. The germline gives CDR1 SGHNT, CDR2 YYREEE (reference sequence). This CDR3 has 16 residues. V lost 0 bases to trimming and J lost 5 bases; unmatched junction nucleotides: 10. This chain's CDR3 is CASSLAQDRSVETQYF. The CDR3 bases are TGTGCCAGCAGCTTGGCCCAGGACAGGTCGGTCGAGACCCAGTACTTC.

The chain couples TRBV6-6 to TRBJ2-1; 12 bases are a match to TRBD2. Germline V CDR1 and CDR2: MNHNY, SVGAGI (reference sequence). The CDR3 totals 14 residues. V lost 6 bases, J lost 8 bases, and 5 bases stayed unmatched. This chain's CDR3 is CASSPGTSGYEQFF. In DNA form, the CDR3 reads TGTGCCAGCAGCCCCGGGACTAGCGGGTATGAGCAGTTCTTC.

This clonotype occurred once. The chain uses TRBV11-1 and TRBJ2-1; 9 nucleotides match TRBD2. CDR3 length: 16 amino acids. Trimming removed 0 bases from V and 4 bases from J; junction bases left unmatched: 4. In germline, CDR1 is SGHAT, CDR2 FQDESV (reference sequence). The CDR3 bases are TGTGCCAGCAGCTTAGCGGCTAGCGGGGTATACAATGAGCAGTTCTTC. Translation gives CASSLAASGVYNEQFF.